Below are 25 T cell receptor beta chains sequenced from a single sample in a study of T cell responses to AZD1222 COVID-19 vaccine. The method was immunoSEQ multiplex PCR; TCRdb's version includes in-frame clones alone and lacks a portion of them. The table records 80,000 to 100,000 clones, around 88% of them present only once. Sequencing used peripheral blood, obtained 28 days after the second AZD1222 dose. These receptors were taken from an adult who received the AZD1222 COVID-19 vaccine.

The gene calls are TRBV5-5 and TRBJ1-6; 9 bases fit TRBD1. Per the germline V gene, CDR1 is SGHKS and CDR2 is YYEKEE (reference sequence). The CDR3 length is 16 residues. J was trimmed by 9 bases and V by 3 bases; bases with no gene match: 10. The CDR3 DNA follows: TGTGCCAGCAGCTCAGGGACAGGGTCTAGCAGTTCACCCCTCCACTTT. Translated: CASSSGTGSSSSPLHF.

V is TRBV5-1 and J is TRBJ1-3; 7 bases match TRBD1. The germline V gene encodes CDR1 SGHRS and CDR2 YFSETQ. This CDR3 contains 16 residues. J was trimmed by 3 bases and V by 3 bases; bases with no gene match: 9. The CDR3 here is CASSSTGNWDGNTIYF. CDR3 in DNA: TGCGCCAGCAGCTCGACAGGGAACTGGGATGGAAACACCATATATTTT.

The rearrangement joins TRBV2 to TRBJ2-1; 9 bases line up with TRBD2. Trimming removed 1 base from V and 8 bases from J; junction bases left unmatched: 9. The CDR3 has 16 amino acids. The germline V gene has CDR1 SNHLY and CDR2 FYNNEI. This chain's CDR3 is CASSEGAGGSRHEQFF. CDR3 DNA: TGTGCCAGCAGTGAAGGTGCGGGGGGGTCCAGGCATGAGCAGTTCTTC.

The CDR3, as DNA: TGTGCCAGCAGCTTGAGACAGGGAGGCACTGAAGCTTTCTTT. It translates to CASSLRQGGTEAFF. The chain joins TRBV7-9 to TRBJ1-1, with 7 positions matching TRBD1. V was pared by 3 bases and J by 4 bases, with 5 bases of the junction left unmatched. The CDR3 sequence is 14 residues long. Germline lookup yields CDR1 SEHNR and CDR2 FQNEAQ (reference sequence). Complete variable domain (other parts from reference TRBV7-9 and TRBJ1-1): DTGVSQNPRHKITKRGQNVTFRCDPISEHNRLYWYRQTLGQGPEFLTYFQNEAQLEKSRLLSDRFSAERPKGSFSTLEIQRTEQGDSAMYLCASSLRQGGTEAFFGQGTRLTVV.

The V and J genes are TRBV7-2 and TRBJ2-7, with no clear D. Deletions cut 2 bases from V and 2 bases from J, with 7 bases between. The CDR3 spans 13 residues. Germline V lookup: CDR1 SGHTA, CDR2 FQGNSA. The DNA for the CDR3 is TGTGCCAGCAGCTTAAGTGCGGCCTACGAGCAGTACTTC. Translation: CASSLSAAYEQYF.

The chain uses TRBV5-1 and TRBJ2-7, with TRBD1 identical over 9 bases. Trimming removed 0 bases from V and 2 bases from J; junction bases left unmatched: 6. The germline V gene has CDR1 SGHRS and CDR2 YFSETQ. This CDR3 contains 16 residues. This chain's CDR3 is CASSLGGTGKAYEQYF. DNA of the CDR3: TGCGCCAGCAGCTTGGGAGGGACAGGGAAAGCCTACGAGCAGTACTTC.

The chain couples TRBV5-1 to TRBJ1-1; D not resolved. V was pared by 0 bases and J by 4 bases, with 13 bases between. This CDR3 region has 15 residues. From germline, CDR1 is SGHRS and CDR2 YFSETQ. The CDR3 DNA reads TGCGCCAGCAGCTTGGATCCGGGATTGGGCACTGAAGCTTTCTTT. Its translation: CASSLDPGLGTEAFF. The full variable domain, completed using reference TRBV5-1 and TRBJ1-1, is KAGVTQTPRYLIKTRGQQVTLSCSPISGHRSVSWYQQTPGQGLQFLFEYFSETQRNKGNFPGRFSGRQFSNSRSEMNVSTLELGDSALYLCASSLDPGLGTEAFFGQGTRLTVV.

V gene TRBV11-3 combines with J gene TRBJ2-2; D possibly corresponds to TRBD2 (6 bases). The CDR3 length is 15 residues. With 1 base removed from V and 3 bases from J, the gap between germline ends came to 9 bases. Germline assignment: CDR1 SGHNT and CDR2 YENEEA. CDR3 residues: CASSLGGGDTGELFF. The DNA for the CDR3 is TGTGCCAGCAGCTTAGGAGGAGGGGACACCGGGGAGCTGTTTTTT.

The chain uses TRBV25-1 and TRBJ1-2, with D possibly TRBD1 on 5 matching bases. CDR3 length: 14 amino acids. The germline V gene has CDR1 MGHDK and CDR2 SYGVNS. Deletions cut 6 bases from V and 2 bases from J, with 13 bases between. CDR3: CASSPAGNNYGYTF. DNA of the CDR3: TGTGCCAGCAGCCCGGCAGGGAACAACTATGGCTACACCTTC.

J is TRBJ2-7 and V is TRBV20-1, with D possibly matching TRBD1 (6 bases). Looked up from germline, CDR1 is DFQATT and CDR2 is SNEGSKA (reference sequence). The CDR3 extends over 11 amino acids. The V end was cut by 6 bases, the J end by 3 bases, with 9 bases between. The CDR3 coding sequence is TGCAGTGCACCAGGGGTCTACGAGCAGTACTTC. It specifies CSAPGVYEQYF.

The V gene is TRBV28, the J gene TRBJ2-5; the D gene is possibly TRBD1 (6 bases). The CDR3 length is 15 residues. Trimming stripped 3 bases from V and 5 bases from J, with 16 bases between. Germline CDR1 and CDR2: MDHEN and SYDVKM. The CDR3 region has the DNA TGTGCCAGCAGTTTGACAGGACTCTTGGGGGAGACCCAGTACTTC. Its protein product is CASSLTGLLGETQYF.

The V call is TRBV18, the J call TRBJ2-7; D is possibly TRBD1 (6 bases). The CDR3 runs 16 residues. Germline CDR1 and CDR2: KGHSH and LQKENI. Trimming removed 2 bases at V and 0 bases at J, with 14 bases between. The CDR3 nucleotides read TGTGCCAGCTCACCAATTCCGGGACACTACTCCTACGAGCAGTACTTC. This sequence encodes CASSPIPGHYSYEQYF.

The chain carries TRBV6-5 and TRBJ1-1; no definite D call. This CDR3 is built from 13 residues. CDR1 and CDR2 from the germline V gene are MNHEY and SVGAGI. The V end lost 7 bases, the J end lost 1 base, and 10 bases lay between the germline ends. In DNA, the CDR3 is TGTGCCAGCACGACACCGGGGAACACTGAAGCTTTCTTT. Translating gives CASTTPGNTEAFF.

The chain uses TRBV27 and TRBJ2-7; D is uncertain. This CDR3 is 13 amino acids long. Germline assignment: CDR1 MNHEY and CDR2 SMNVEV (reference sequence). The V end was cut by 3 bases, the J end by 2 bases, with 8 bases between. In DNA form, the CDR3 reads TGTGCCAGCAGTTTCCTATCCCCCTACGAGCAGTACTTC. Amino acids: CASSFLSPYEQYF.

The chain uses TRBV7-9 and TRBJ2-7; 7 bases agree with TRBD1. The CDR3 has 14 residues. Unmatched junction bases numbered 3, after V lost 2 bases and J lost 2 bases. Germline values: CDR1 SEHNR, CDR2 FQNEAQ (reference sequence). In DNA, the CDR3 is TGTGCCAGCAGCTTATACCAGGGGGCCTACGAGCAGTACTTC. Translation gives CASSLYQGAYEQYF. The full variable domain, rest sourced from reference TRBV7-9 and TRBJ2-7, is DTGVSQNPRHKITKRGQNVTFRCDPISEHNRLYWYRQTLGQGPEFLTYFQNEAQLEKSRLLSDRFSAERPKGSFSTLEIQRTEQGDSAMYLCASSLYQGAYEQYFGPGTRLTVT.

The CDR3 DNA is TGTGCCAGCAGTTTGGGTCAGACCTACGAGCAGTACTTC. The encoded protein is CASSLGQTYEQYF. The rearrangement uses TRBV27 and TRBJ2-7; D remains unclear. The CDR3 is made up of 13 amino acids. Germline CDR1 MNHEY, CDR2 SMNVEV (reference sequence). Trimming took off 3 bases at V and 2 bases at J, with 8 bases between the two ends.

The chain combines TRBV7-2 with TRBJ1-4, with D possibly being TRBD1 (6 bases). The length of the CDR3 is 15 residues. Germline lookup yields CDR1 SGHTA and CDR2 FQGNSA. The V and J ends lost 1 base and 10 bases respectively, with 16 bases between them. CDR3 sequence reads: CASSLVGGQMGKLFF. The CDR3 region has the DNA TGTGCCAGCAGCTTAGTCGGGGGGCAAATGGGAAAACTGTTTTTT.

This clone was counted once. The gene calls are TRBV7-2 and TRBJ1-6, with 8 nucleotides matching TRBD1. Germline assignment: CDR1 SGHTA and CDR2 FQGNSA. The length of the CDR3 is 17 residues. J lost 1 base, V lost 5 bases, and 7 bases had no gene match. In DNA, the CDR3 is TGTGCCAGCAGCCAGGGACAGGCGAGGTCCTATAATTCACCCCTCCACTTT. This translates into CASSQGQARSYNSPLHF.

The chain recombines TRBV19 with TRBJ1-4; perhaps TRBD1 as D (5 bases). V lost 5 bases and J lost 5, with 9 bases in between. The germline CDR1 and CDR2 sequences are LNHDA and SQIVND (reference sequence). CDR3 size: 13 residues. The CDR3 coding sequence is TGTGCCAGTAGTTATCGACAGAATGAAAAACTGTTTTTT. Translated: CASSYRQNEKLFF. The variable domain in full, with the rest retrieved from reference TRBV19 and TRBJ1-4, is DGGITQSPKYLFRKEGQNVTLSCEQNLNHDAMYWYRQDPGQGLRLIYYSQIVNDFQKGDIAEGYSVSREKKESFPLTVTSAQKNPTAFYLCASSYRQNEKLFFGSGTQLSVL.

V is TRBV6-5 and J is TRBJ2-7; no firm D call. Trimming cost V 5 bases and J 5 bases, with 16 bases left between them. The CDR3 is 14 residues long. Per germline, CDR1 MNHEY and CDR2 SVGAGI. The CDR3 nucleotides read TGTGCCAGCAGTACAGAGGACCATCCCAACGAGCAGTACTTC. Protein: CASSTEDHPNEQYF.

The chain has TRBV9 and TRBJ2-7; D is possibly TRBD2 (6 bases). Trimming left V 0 bases short and J 4 bases short, with 11 bases between. This CDR3 has 14 residues. In germline, CDR1 is SGDLS, CDR2 YYNGEE. CDR3 in amino acids: CASSVAAGRYEQYF. For the CDR3, the DNA is TGTGCCAGCAGCGTAGCTGCAGGGAGGTACGAGCAGTACTTC.

The rearrangement uses TRBV7-2 and TRBJ2-7, with no clear D. Germline CDR1 SGHTA, CDR2 FQGNSA. The V end was cut by 3 bases, the J end by 5 bases, with 11 bases between. This CDR3 region has 13 residues. CDR3: CASSFRRLDEQYF. CDR3 bases: TGTGCCAGCAGCTTTAGGCGCTTGGACGAGCAGTACTTC.

This clone was seen only a few times. The gene calls are TRBV2 and TRBJ1-5; D is unclear. This CDR3 has 15 residues. CDR1 is SNHLY, CDR2 FYNNEI, per germline. V lost 6 bases, J lost 2 bases, and 14 bases lay in between. Here the CDR3 DNA reads TGTGCCAGCAGCCGGGAGGCATGGGGCAATCAGCCCCAGCATTTT. Its translation: CASSREAWGNQPQHF.

This clone was detected a few times. The chain employs TRBV15 and TRBJ1-5; no reliable D call. The CDR3 is made up of 16 amino acids. The germline V and J ends were trimmed by 0 bases and 2 bases, with 11 bases remaining between them. From germline, CDR1 is LNHNV and CDR2 YYDKDF (reference sequence). The CDR3 reads CATSRDGTVGNQPQHF. The CDR3 nucleotides read TGTGCCACCAGCAGAGATGGTACAGTCGGCAATCAGCCCCAGCATTTT.

V usage is TRBV30 and J usage is TRBJ2-1; D unclear. CDR1 is GTSNPN, CDR2 SVGIG, per germline (reference sequence). The CDR3 runs to 11 residues. Between the trimmed V and J ends, which lost 1 base and 6 bases, there was a span of 4 bases. CDR3 protein: CAWSGANEQFF. CDR3 in DNA: TGTGCCTGGAGTGGTGCCAATGAGCAGTTCTTC.